This TCR beta chain appears in the sequencing data of a study of blood T cell repertoires in COVID-19. Study in general: Acute-phase and convalescent COVID-19 samples originated in the United States, Italy and Spain. In each case, the material was cDNA or gDNA derived from T cells, B-cell-depleted T cells, or PBMCs.

Authors' processing steps: Scientists estimated how many nucleated cells there were by amplifying reference gene primers. TCRdb's copy holds only in-frame clones and misses some; the assay was immunoSEQ multiplex PCR. V and J calls plus clone size are reproduced from that table; the DNA served to infer D and trimming. The sample records 90,000 to 100,000 clones, approximately 90% being singletons. Germline V gives CDR1 MDHEN, CDR2 SYDVKM. This CDR3 comprises 13 residues. The V gene lost 7 bases and the J gene lost 4 bases, with 13 bases spanning the gap. The source material was peripheral blood. This clonotype originated in a human donor in a cohort sampled during active COVID-19. The chain recombines TRBV28 with TRBJ1-2, with D maybe TRBD1 (5 bases). The CDR3 loop reads CASKEQASYGYTF. The CDR3 nucleotides are TGTGCCAGCAAGGAACAGGCCTCCTATGGCTACACCTTC.